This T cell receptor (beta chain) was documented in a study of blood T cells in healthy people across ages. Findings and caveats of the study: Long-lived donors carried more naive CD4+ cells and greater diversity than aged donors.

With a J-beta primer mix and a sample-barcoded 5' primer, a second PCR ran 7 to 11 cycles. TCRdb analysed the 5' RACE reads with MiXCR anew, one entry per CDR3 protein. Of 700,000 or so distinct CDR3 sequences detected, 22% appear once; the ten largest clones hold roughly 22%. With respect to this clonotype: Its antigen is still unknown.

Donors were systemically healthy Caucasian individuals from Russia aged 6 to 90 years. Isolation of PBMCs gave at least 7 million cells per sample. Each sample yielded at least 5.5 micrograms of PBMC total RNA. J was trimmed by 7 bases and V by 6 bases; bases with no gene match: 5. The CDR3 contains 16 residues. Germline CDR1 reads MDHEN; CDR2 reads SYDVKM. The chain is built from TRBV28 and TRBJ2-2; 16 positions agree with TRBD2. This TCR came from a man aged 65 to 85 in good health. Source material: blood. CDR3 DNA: TGTGCCAGCAGCCCGGGACTAGCGGGGGGGGTCGGGGAGCTGTTTTTT. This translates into CASSPGLAGGVGELFF.